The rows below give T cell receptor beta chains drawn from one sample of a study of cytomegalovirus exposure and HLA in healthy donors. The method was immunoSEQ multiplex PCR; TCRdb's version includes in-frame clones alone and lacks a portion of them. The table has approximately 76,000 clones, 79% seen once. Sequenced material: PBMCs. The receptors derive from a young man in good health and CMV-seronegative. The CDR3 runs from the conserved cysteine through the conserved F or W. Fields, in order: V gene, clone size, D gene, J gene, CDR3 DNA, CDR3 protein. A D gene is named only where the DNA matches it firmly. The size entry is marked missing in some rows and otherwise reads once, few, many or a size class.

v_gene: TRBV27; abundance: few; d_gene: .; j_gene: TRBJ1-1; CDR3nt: TGTGCCAGCAGCGGTTGGACAGACCACAGGGAAGCTTTCTTT; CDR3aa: CASSGWTDHREAFF
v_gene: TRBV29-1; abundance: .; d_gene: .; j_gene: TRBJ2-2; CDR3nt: TGCAGCGCCTACACTAGGCCGAACACCGGGGGGCTGTTTTTT; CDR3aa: CSAYTRPNTGGLFF
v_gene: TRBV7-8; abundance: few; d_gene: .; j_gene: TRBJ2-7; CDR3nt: TGTGCCAGCAGCTTAGGGGGCGCAAGTTCCTACGAGCAGTACTTC; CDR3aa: CASSLGGASSYEQYF
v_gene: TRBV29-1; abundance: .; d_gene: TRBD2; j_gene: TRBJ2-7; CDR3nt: TGCAGCATAAGACTAGCTTCATACGAGCAGTACTTC; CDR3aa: CSIRLASYEQYF
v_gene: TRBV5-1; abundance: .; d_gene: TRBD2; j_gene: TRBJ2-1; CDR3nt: TGCGCCAGCAGCTTGGGGGGGGGCTACAATGAGCAGTTCTTC; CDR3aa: CASSLGGGYNEQFF
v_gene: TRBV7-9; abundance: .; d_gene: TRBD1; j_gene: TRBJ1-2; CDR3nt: TGTGCCAGCAACCATATGGACAGGGCAGATGGATCCTATGGCTACACCTTC; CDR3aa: CASNHMDRADGSYGYTF
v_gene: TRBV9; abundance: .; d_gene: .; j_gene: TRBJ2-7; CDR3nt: TGTGCCAGCAGCGGAGGAGGCGGGATTTACTACGAGCAGTACTTC; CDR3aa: CASSGGGGIYYEQYF
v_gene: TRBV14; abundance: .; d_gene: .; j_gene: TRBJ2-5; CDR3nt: TGTGCCAGCAGCCAAGCCGGTCTGAAGACCCAGTACTTC; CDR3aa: CASSQAGLKTQYF
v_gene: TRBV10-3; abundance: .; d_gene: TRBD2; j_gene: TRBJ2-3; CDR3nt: TGTGCCATCAGCCAAGCGGGAGGGCCTAATACGCAGTATTTT; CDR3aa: CAISQAGGPNTQYF
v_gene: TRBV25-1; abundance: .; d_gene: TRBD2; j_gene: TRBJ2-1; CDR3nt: TGTGCCAGCAGTGAATTTAGCGGGAGGGGGTTGAATGAGCAGTTCTTC; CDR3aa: CASSEFSGRGLNEQFF
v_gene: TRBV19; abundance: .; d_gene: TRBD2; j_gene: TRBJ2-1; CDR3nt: TGTGCCAGTAGTATGGGACTAGCGGGGCCCAGGCAGTTCTTC; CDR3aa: CASSMGLAGPRQFF
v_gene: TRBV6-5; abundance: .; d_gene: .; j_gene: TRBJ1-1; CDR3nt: TGTGCCAGCAGTTACTCTAGCCGGGGTGAAGCTTTCTTC; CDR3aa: CASSYSSRGEAFF
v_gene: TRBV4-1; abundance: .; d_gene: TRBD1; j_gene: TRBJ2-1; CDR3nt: TGCGCCAGCAGCCGTACAGGGGGCCTCCTAAATGAGCAGTTCTTC; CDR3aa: CASSRTGGLLNEQFF
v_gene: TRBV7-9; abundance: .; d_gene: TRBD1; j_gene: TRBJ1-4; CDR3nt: TGTGCCAGCAGCTTTGCGGACAGGGCCAAAGAAAAACTGTTTTTT; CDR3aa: CASSFADRAKEKLFF
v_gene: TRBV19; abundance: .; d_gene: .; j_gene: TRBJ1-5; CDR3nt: TGTGCCAGTAGTTCAGGGGAACAGCCCCAGCATTTT; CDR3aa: CASSSGEQPQHF
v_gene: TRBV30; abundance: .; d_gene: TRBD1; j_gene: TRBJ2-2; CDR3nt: TGTGCCTGGAAGGGGGGACAGGCGAACACCGGGGAGCTGTTTTTT; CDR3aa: CAWKGGQANTGELFF
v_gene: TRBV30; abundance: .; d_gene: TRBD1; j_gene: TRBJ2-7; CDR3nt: TGTGCCTGGACTCTAGGGGACAGGCTGGGCGAGCAGTACTTC; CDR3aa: CAWTLGDRLGEQYF
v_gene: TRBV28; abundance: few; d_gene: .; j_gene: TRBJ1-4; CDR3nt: TGTGCCAGCAGTCCCCCACGTGGCTATGAAAAACTGTTTTTT; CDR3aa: CASSPPRGYEKLFF
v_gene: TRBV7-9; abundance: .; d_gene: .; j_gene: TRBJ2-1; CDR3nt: TGTGCCAGCAGCCCAGGTGGGTCGGCGTTCTTC; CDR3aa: CASSPGGSAFF
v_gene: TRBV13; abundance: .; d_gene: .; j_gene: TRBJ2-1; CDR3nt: TGTGCCAGCAGCCTGAAGACGGGACTTTCATACAATGAGCAGTTCTTC; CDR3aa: CASSLKTGLSYNEQFF
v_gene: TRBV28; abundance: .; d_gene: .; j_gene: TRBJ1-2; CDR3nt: TGTGCCACCTACGCCGGGGGGGTAGCTAACTATGGCTACACCTTC; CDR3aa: CATYAGGVANYGYTF
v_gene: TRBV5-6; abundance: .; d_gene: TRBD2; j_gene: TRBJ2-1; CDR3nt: TGTGCCAGCAGCTTGTTTGGGACTAGCGGGGTGGGTGAGCAGTTCTTC; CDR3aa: CASSLFGTSGVGEQFF
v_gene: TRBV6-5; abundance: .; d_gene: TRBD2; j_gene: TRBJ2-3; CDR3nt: TGTGCCAGCAGTCCCCTTAGCGGGGGAAGGGAAACGCAGTATTTT; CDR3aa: CASSPLSGGRETQYF
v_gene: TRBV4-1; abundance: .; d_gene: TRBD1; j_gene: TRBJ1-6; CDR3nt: TGCGCCAGCAGCCAAGATGGACAGGGGGCGGAATGGGCCGCCCTCCACTTT; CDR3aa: CASSQDGQGAEWAALHF
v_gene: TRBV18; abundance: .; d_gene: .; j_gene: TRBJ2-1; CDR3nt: TGTGCCAGCTCACCACCAGGGAGCTCCTACAATGAGCAGTTCTTC; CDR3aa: CASSPPGSSYNEQFF
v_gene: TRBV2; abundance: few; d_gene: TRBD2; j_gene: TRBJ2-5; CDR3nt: TGTGCCAGCAGTGAATCCTACGTAGGACTAGCGGGAATAGAGACCCAGTACTTC; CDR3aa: CASSESYVGLAGIETQYF
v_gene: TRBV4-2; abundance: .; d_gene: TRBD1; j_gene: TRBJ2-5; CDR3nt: TGTGCCAGCAGCCAAGGGGACAGCCAAGAGACCCAGTACTTC; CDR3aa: CASSQGDSQETQYF
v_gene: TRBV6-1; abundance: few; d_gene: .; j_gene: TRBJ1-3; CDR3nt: TGTGCCAGCAGTGATAGGGGCCCCTTCTCTGGAAACACCATATATTTT; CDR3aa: CASSDRGPFSGNTIYF
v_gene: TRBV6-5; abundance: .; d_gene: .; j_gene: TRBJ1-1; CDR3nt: TGTGCCAGCAGTTACGCGGGGGTCTCCACTGAAGCTTTCTTT; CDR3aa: CASSYAGVSTEAFF
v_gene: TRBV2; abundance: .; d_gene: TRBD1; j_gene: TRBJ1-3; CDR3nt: TGTGCCACCGGCCGGGACAGGCTGGACTCTGGAAACACCATATATTTT; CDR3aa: CATGRDRLDSGNTIYF
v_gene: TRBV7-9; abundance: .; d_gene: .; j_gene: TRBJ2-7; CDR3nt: TGTGCCAGCAGCATGACAGATTACGAGCAGTACTTC; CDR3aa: CASSMTDYEQYF
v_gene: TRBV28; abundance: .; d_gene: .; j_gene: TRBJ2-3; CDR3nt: TGTGCCAGCACCAATAGCGGCAATCCAGATACGCAGTATTTT; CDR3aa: CASTNSGNPDTQYF
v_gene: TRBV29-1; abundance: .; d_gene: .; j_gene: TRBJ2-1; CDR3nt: TGCAGCGTTTTTTCCCGAGGGCAGGCAAATGAGCAGTTCTTC; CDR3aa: CSVFSRGQANEQFF
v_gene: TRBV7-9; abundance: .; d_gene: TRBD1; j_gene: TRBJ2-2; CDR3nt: TGTGCCAGCAGCAGACGGGGACAGCTCACCGGGGAGCTGTTTTTT; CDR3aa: CASSRRGQLTGELFF
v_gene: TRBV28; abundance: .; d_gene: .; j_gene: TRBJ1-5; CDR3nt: TGTGCCAGCAGTTTGGGGGGGGGCGGCGGAAGCAATCAGCCCCAGCATTTT; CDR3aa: CASSLGGGGGSNQPQHF
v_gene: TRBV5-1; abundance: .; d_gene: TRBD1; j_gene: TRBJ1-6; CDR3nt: TGCGCCAGCAGCTTGGTCCCACCGGGACAGGGGAATTCACCCCTCCACTTT; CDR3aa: CASSLVPPGQGNSPLHF
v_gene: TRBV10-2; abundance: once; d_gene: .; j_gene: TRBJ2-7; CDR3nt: TGCGCCAGCAGTGGGGACTCTGGGTACGAGCAGTACTTC; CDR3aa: CASSGDSGYEQYF
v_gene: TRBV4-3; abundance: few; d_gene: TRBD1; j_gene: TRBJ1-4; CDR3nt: TGCGCCAGCAGCCCCAGAGATGGACAGGGGAATGAAAAACTGTTTTTT; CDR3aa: CASSPRDGQGNEKLFF
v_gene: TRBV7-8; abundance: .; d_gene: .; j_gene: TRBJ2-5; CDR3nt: TGTGCCAGCAGCTTTTCGGAGGGGCTCGGAGAGACCCAGTACTTC; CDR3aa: CASSFSEGLGETQYF
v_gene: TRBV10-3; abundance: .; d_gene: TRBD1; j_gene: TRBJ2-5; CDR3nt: TGTGCCATCGGGGGACAGCTCCAAGAGACCCAGTACTTC; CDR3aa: CAIGGQLQETQYF
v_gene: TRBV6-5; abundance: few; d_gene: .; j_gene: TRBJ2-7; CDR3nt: TGTGCCAGCAGTTACGGGGGCATCCGGGAGCAGTACTTC; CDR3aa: CASSYGGIREQYF
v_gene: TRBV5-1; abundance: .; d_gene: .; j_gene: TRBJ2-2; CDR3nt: TGCGCCAGCAGCTCAACGATGGCCGCCGGGGAGCTGTTTTTT; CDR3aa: CASSSTMAAGELFF
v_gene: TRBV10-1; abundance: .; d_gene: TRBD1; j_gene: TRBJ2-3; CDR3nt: TGCGCCAGCAGTGACGGGACAGGGGGCGCAGATACGCAGTATTTT; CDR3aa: CASSDGTGGADTQYF
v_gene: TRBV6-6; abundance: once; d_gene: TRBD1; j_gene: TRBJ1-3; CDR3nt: TGTGCCAGCAGCCTGGACAGGGTGGACACCATATATTTT; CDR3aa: CASSLDRVDTIYF
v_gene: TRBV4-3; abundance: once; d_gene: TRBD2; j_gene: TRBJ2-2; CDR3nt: TGCGCCAGCAGCCAAAGCGGGAAAGGCACCGGGGAGCTGTTTTTT; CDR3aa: CASSQSGKGTGELFF
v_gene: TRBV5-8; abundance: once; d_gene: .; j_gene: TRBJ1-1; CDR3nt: TGTGCCAGCAGTTCGACAACCCGCTCGGTGAACACTGAAGCTTTCTTT; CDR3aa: CASSSTTRSVNTEAFF
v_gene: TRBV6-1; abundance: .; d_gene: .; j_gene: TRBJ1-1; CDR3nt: TGTGCCAGCACCCCCCCGGGGGTTGTCACTGAAGCTTTCTTT; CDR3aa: CASTPPGVVTEAFF
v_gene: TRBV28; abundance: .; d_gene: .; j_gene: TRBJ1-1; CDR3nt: TGTGCCAGCACGGGAGGGGGACACACGAACACTGAAGCTTTCTTT; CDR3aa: CASTGGGHTNTEAFF
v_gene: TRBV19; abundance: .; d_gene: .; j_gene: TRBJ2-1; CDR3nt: TGTGCCAGTAAACTGAAGGAGAGCTCCTACAATGAGCAGTTCTTC; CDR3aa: CASKLKESSYNEQFF
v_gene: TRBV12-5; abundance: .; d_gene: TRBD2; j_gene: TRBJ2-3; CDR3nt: TGTGCTAGTGGTTTGGAAACGACTAGCGGGGGGCCTACCGAGGTATTT; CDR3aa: CASGLETTSGGPTEVF
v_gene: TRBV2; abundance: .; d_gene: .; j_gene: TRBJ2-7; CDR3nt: TGTGCCAGCAGCTACCTCCGCGAGCAGTACTTC; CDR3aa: CASSYLREQYF